The 28 T cell receptor beta chains below all came from one sample that was sequenced in a study of vaccination and CD4 T cells after COVID-19. In TCRdb, the PCR reads were re-called with MiXCR into one record per CDR3 protein. The sample has under 30,000 distinct CDR3 sequences, almost 50% seen once; the top ten hold about 6%. The time point here: late sampling 161 to 241 days after vaccination in a few convalescent patients. The sequences come from CD4+ T cells from blood, collected about 7 months after SARS-CoV-2 vaccination. These receptors came from a human donor who had recovered from COVID-19.

The table lists this clonotype with a few counts. Compared with germline, one end of the junction differs, possibly owing to a read error. The rearrangement uses TRBV7-7 and TRBJ2-2, with D possibly being TRBD1 (6 bases). CDR1 is SSHAT, CDR2 FNYEAQ, per germline (reference sequence). The CDR3 has 13 amino acids. CDR3 in amino acids: CASSPGVTGELFF. Here the CDR3 DNA reads TGTGCTAGCAGCCCAGGGGTCACCGGGGAGCTGTTTTTT.

The rearrangement links TRBV10-3 to TRBJ2-2; the match to TRBD1 covers 10 bases. Germline lookup yields CDR1 ENHRY and CDR2 SYGVKD. The CDR3 consists of 15 residues. V was pared by 10 bases and J by 3 bases, with 8 bases of the junction left unmatched. The CDR3 nucleotides read TGTGCCAGCAATGACAGGGGGCCTTACACCGGGGAGCTGTTTTTT. Translating it yields CASNDRGPYTGELFF.

The chain couples TRBV27 to TRBJ1-5; D is unresolved. The V end lost 6 bases, the J end lost 0 bases, and 9 bases lay between the germline ends. CDR1 MNHEY and CDR2 SMNVEV come from the germline V gene (reference sequence). The CDR3 has 14 residues. The CDR3 region is CASRDTLSNQPQHF. Here the CDR3 DNA reads TGTGCCAGCAGAGACACCCTTAGCAATCAGCCCCAGCATTTT.

The chain joins TRBV5-4 to TRBJ2-2, with 15 positions matching TRBD2. The ends lost 4 bases at V and 5 bases at J; junction bases unmatched: 3. The germline V gene encodes CDR1 SGHNT and CDR2 YYREEE (reference sequence). The length of the CDR3 is 16 residues. The CDR3 nucleotides are TGTGCCAGCAGCAAGGGACTAGCGGGAGGTACCGGGGAGCTGTTTTTT. Protein sequence: CASSKGLAGGTGELFF.

Concerning this clonotype itself: The final CDR3 position lacks the conserved phenylalanine or tryptophan, pointing to a likely read error. The rearrangement joins TRBV6-4 to TRBJ1-6; D is undetermined. Per germline, CDR1 MRHNA and CDR2 SNTAGT. The ends were cut back, 8 bases at V and 7 bases at J, with 15 bases in the middle. The CDR3 length is 14 residues. Here the CDR3 DNA reads TGTGCCAGCCGCGGCACCGGGAGCAATTCACCCCTCCACCTT. This encodes CASRGTGSNSPLHL.

This chain links TRBV4-2 with TRBJ2-1; 9 nucleotides match TRBD2. Germline V CDR1 and CDR2: LGHNA, YNFKEQ. The CDR3 is 22 residues long. The V gene end was trimmed by 3 bases and the J gene end by 1 base; junction bases not matched to a gene: 22. The DNA of the CDR3 is TGTGCCAGCAGCCATCGCATAGGAGGGGCGGGAGGGTGGGGGGTATCCTACAATGAGCAGTTCTTC. This sequence encodes CASSHRIGGAGGWGVSYNEQFF.

The J gene is TRBJ2-5, the V gene TRBV20-1; a weak D match, TRBD2 (5 bases). The CDR3 has 14 amino acids. Trimming pared 2 bases from V and 4 bases from J, leaving 14 bases between. The germline CDR1 and CDR2 sequences are DFQATT and SNEGSKA (reference sequence). CDR3 sequence: CSARTTKSGETQYF. CDR3 bases: TGCAGTGCTAGAACGACTAAATCGGGAGAGACCCAGTACTTC.

This clonotype has only a few counts. The chain carries TRBV28 and TRBJ2-5, with D uncertain. The CDR3 is made up of 11 amino acids. Trimming took off 5 bases at V and 7 bases at J, with 8 bases between the two ends. Germline loops: CDR1 MDHEN, CDR2 SYDVKM. CDR3 DNA: TGTGCCAGCAGTCTCAAGGGGACCCAGTACTTC. Translated, it gives CASSLKGTQYF. Filled out from reference TRBV28 and TRBJ2-5, the complete variable domain reads DVKVTQSSRYLVKRTGEKVFLECVQDMDHENMFWYRQDPGLGLRLIYFSYDVKMKEKGDIPEGYSVSREKKERFSLILESASTNQTSMYLCASSLKGTQYFGPGTRLLVL.

The rearrangement links TRBV7-9 to TRBJ2-7, with D possibly TRBD2 on 5 matching bases. V was trimmed by 2 bases and J by 1 base, leaving 9 bases between them. The CDR3 sequence is 14 residues long. Germline assignment: CDR1 SEHNR and CDR2 FQNEAQ (reference sequence). The CDR3, as DNA: TGTGCCAGCAGCTTACCGGGGTTTTCCTACGAGCAGTACTTC. This sequence encodes CASSLPGFSYEQYF.

This clonotype was counted between two and nine times. The chain combines TRBV2 with TRBJ2-3; D is possibly TRBD1 (5 bases). The CDR3 sequence is 14 residues long. Germline CDR1 is SNHLY and CDR2 is FYNNEI. V lost 5 bases to trimming and J lost 0 bases, with 9 bases between them. CDR3 nucleotides: TGTGCCAGCAGTTACAGGATAAGCACAGATACGCAGTATTTT. Its translation: CASSYRISTDTQYF.

V is TRBV12-3 or TRBV12-4 and J is TRBJ1-2; no firm D call. V gave up 4 bases and J gave up 1 base, with 13 bases separating them. The CDR3 runs to 15 residues. CDR3 sequence (DNA): TGTGCCAGCAGTTCCAGGTACTGGTTTAACTATGGCTACACCTTC. This translates into CASSSRYWFNYGYTF.

V is TRBV20-1 and J is TRBJ2-7; the match to TRBD2 covers 11 bases. The length of the CDR3 is 16 residues. Trimming at V came to 2 bases and at J to 2 bases, leaving 8 bases not matched to a gene. Germline CDR1 DFQATT, CDR2 SNEGSKA (reference sequence). In DNA, the CDR3 is TGCAGTGCTAGATCCATCGGACTAGCGGGCACCTACGAGCAGTACTTC. Amino acids: CSARSIGLAGTYEQYF.

This clonotype was seen only a few times. V is TRBV7-9 and J is TRBJ2-5; D perhaps matches TRBD2 (6 bases). The CDR3 is made up of 15 amino acids. V lost 2 bases and J 1 base, leaving 11 bases between the germline ends. Germline assignment: CDR1 SEHNR and CDR2 FQNEAQ (reference sequence). The CDR3 here is CASSLRLDRQETQYF. The CDR3 DNA sequence: TGTGCCAGCAGCTTACGACTAGATCGCCAAGAGACCCAGTACTTC. The full variable domain, its missing parts supplied by reference TRBV7-9 and TRBJ2-5, is DTGVSQNPRHKITKRGQNVTFRCDPISEHNRLYWYRQTLGQGPEFLTYFQNEAQLEKSRLLSDRFSAERPKGSFSTLEIQRTEQGDSAMYLCASSLRLDRQETQYFGPGTRLLVL.

This chain uses TRBV5-5 with TRBJ2-5; D remains unclear. Germline V gene sequence: CDR1 SGHKS, CDR2 YYEKEE (reference sequence). This CDR3 has 16 amino acids. Deletions cut 4 bases from V and 1 base from J, with 17 bases between. For the CDR3, the DNA is TGTGCCAGCAGCCAATTCCCCCAGGTAATCCAAGAGACCCAGTACTTC. It is translated as CASSQFPQVIQETQYF.

This chain links TRBV19 with TRBJ2-2, with 10 positions matching TRBD1. Germline CDR1 is LNHDA and CDR2 is SQIVND (reference sequence). This CDR3 has 15 amino acids. The trim removed 7 bases at V and 7 bases at J, leaving 9 bases unmatched. This chain's CDR3 is CASNPPGQGYGELFF. DNA of the CDR3: TGTGCCAGTAATCCCCCGGGACAGGGGTACGGGGAGCTGTTTTTT.

This clonotype is labeled as large. The rearrangement uses TRBV21-1 and TRBJ2-7. TRBV21-1 is noted as a pseudogene. The CDR3 is 15 amino acids. Here the CDR3 DNA reads TGTGCCAGCAGCAAAGCCCTCTACCACTCCTACGAGCAGTACTTC. Its protein product is CASSKALYHSYEQYF.

V usage is TRBV7-9 and J usage is TRBJ1-5; no definite D call. Trimming left V 5 bases short and J 6 bases short, with 11 bases between. CDR1 SEHNR and CDR2 FQNEAQ come from the germline V gene (reference sequence). CDR3 length: 13 residues. CDR3 coding DNA: TGTGCCAGCAGCGCCGGGTCGGGTCAGCCCCAGCATTTT. Amino acid sequence: CASSAGSGQPQHF.

The chain carries TRBV6-1 and TRBJ2-1, with 11 bases lining up with TRBD2. Germline V lookup: CDR1 MNHNS, CDR2 SASEGT. This CDR3 comprises 15 residues. V dropped 6 bases and J dropped 8; count of bases not matched to a gene: 9. CDR3 in DNA: TGTGCCAGCAGCATAGCGGGAGGGCCTATGGATGAGCAGTTCTTC. Translated, it gives CASSIAGGPMDEQFF.

A few counts support this clonotype. The chain has TRBV7-6 and TRBJ2-1, with TRBD2 matching over 10 bases. V was pared by 1 base and J by 8 bases, with 5 bases of the junction left unmatched. The CDR3 has 15 residues. CDR1 is SGHVS, CDR2 FNYEAQ, per germline. The CDR3 loop reads CASSLGPSGSDEQFF. CDR3 sequence (DNA): TGTGCCAGCAGCTTAGGCCCTAGCGGGAGTGATGAGCAGTTCTTC. The complete variable domain, with remaining parts taken from reference TRBV7-6 and TRBJ2-1, reads GAGVSQSPRYKVTKRGQDVALRCDPISGHVSLYWYRQALGQGPEFLTYFNYEAQQDKSGLPNDRFSAERPEGSISTLTIQRTEQRDSAMYRCASSLGPSGSDEQFFGPGTRLTVL.

V and J are TRBV6-2 or TRBV6-3 and TRBJ2-7; D possibly corresponds to TRBD2 (7 bases). Germline lookup yields CDR1 MNHEY and CDR2 SVGEGT. Trimming took 8 bases from V and 7 from J, leaving 12 bases between them. The CDR3 sequence is 11 residues long. This CDR3 is CASRGAWEQYF. CDR3 DNA sequence: TGTGCCAGCCGGGGGGCCTGGGAGCAGTACTTC.

The genes are TRBV7-6 and TRBJ2-3; D is uncertain. CDR3 length: 13 residues. Trimming stripped 5 bases from V and 0 bases from J, with 6 bases between. Germline V gene lookup returns CDR1 SGHVS and CDR2 FNYEAQ. The CDR3 loop is CASSALSTDTQYF. CDR3 nucleotides: TGTGCCAGCAGCGCCCTAAGCACAGATACGCAGTATTTT.

On this clonotype: The germline gene is not matched at one end of the junction; a read error may be the cause. This rearrangement joins TRBV7-7 to TRBJ2-1; 7 positions match TRBD1. The germline CDR1 and CDR2 sequences are SSHAT and FNYEAQ (reference sequence). The CDR3 is made up of 15 amino acids. Here the CDR3 reads CASSETGSPYNEQFF. The CDR3 DNA is TGTGCTAGCAGCGAGACAGGGTCCCCCTACAATGAGCAGTTCTTC. Looking up the rest from reference TRBV7-7 and TRBJ2-1 gives the full variable domain: GAGVSQSPRYKVTKRGQDVTLRCDPISSHATLYWYQQALGQGPEFLTYFNYEAQPDKSGLPSDRFSAERPEGSISTLTIQRTEQRDSAMYRCASSETGSPYNEQFFGPGTRLTVL.

The chain has TRBV28 and TRBJ2-1; TRBD2 matches at 13 bases. The germline V gene encodes CDR1 MDHEN and CDR2 SYDVKM. V gave up 5 bases and J gave up 4 bases; unmatched junction bases: 8. CDR3 size: 17 residues. The CDR3 bases are TGTGCCAGCAGTAAATATCCGGGACTAGCGGGATACAATGAGCAGTTCTTC. Amino acid sequence: CASSKYPGLAGYNEQFF.

This rearrangement joins TRBV7-6 to TRBJ2-5; 10 bases line up with TRBD2. The V gene's germline CDR1 is SGHVS and CDR2 FNYEAQ. This CDR3 has 16 amino acids. The V segment lost 4 bases and the J segment 5 bases; nucleotides outside the gene matches: 10. CDR3 in amino acids: CASSSAMPSGSETQYF. The CDR3 coding sequence is TGTGCCAGCAGCTCGGCGATGCCTAGCGGGAGCGAGACCCAGTACTTC.

The chain links TRBV2 to TRBJ1-4; 8 bases are shared with TRBD1. This CDR3 has 13 amino acids. Germline loops: CDR1 SNHLY, CDR2 FYNNEI. V lost 10 bases, J lost 2 bases, and 3 bases stayed unmatched. This chain's CDR3 is CATQGATNEKLFF. In DNA, the CDR3 is TGTGCCACCCAGGGGGCCACTAATGAAAAACTGTTTTTT.

This clonotype was found once. DNA of the CDR3: TGCAGTGCGAGATGGGAGACCCAGTACTTC. This gives the protein CSARWETQYF. V is TRBV20-1 and J is TRBJ2-5; D gene uncertain. From germline, CDR1 is DFQATT and CDR2 SNEGSKA (reference sequence). V lost 6 bases to trimming and J lost 5 bases, with 7 bases between them. CDR3 size: 10 residues.

The CDR3, as DNA: TGTGCCAGCAGTTACTCCCCCGAGGGAGTCGGGGAGCTGTTTTTT. This gives the protein CASSYSPEGVGELFF. This rearrangement joins TRBV6-2 or TRBV6-3 to TRBJ2-2, with D tentatively TRBD2 (5 bases). Deletions cut 0 bases from V and 7 bases from J, with 12 bases between. Germline CDR1 is MNHEY and CDR2 is SVGEGT. This CDR3 contains 15 residues.

V and J are TRBV29-1 and TRBJ2-3; 7 bases align to TRBD2. This CDR3 has 13 residues. V gave up 4 bases and J gave up 1 base; unmatched junction bases: 2. Germline V CDR1 and CDR2: SQVTM, ANQGSEA. Written as DNA, the CDR3 is TGCAGCGTTGTAGCGGGCCGCACAGATACGCAGTATTTT. This codes for CSVVAGRTDTQYF.